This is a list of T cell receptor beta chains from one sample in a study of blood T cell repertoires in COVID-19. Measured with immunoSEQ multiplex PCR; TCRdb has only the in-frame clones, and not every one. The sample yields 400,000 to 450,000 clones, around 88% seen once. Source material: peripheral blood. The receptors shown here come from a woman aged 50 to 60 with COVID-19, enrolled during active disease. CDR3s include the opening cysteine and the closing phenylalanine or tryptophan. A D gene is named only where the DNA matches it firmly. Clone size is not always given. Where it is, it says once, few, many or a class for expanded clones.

CDR3: CASSAQETQYF
DNA: TGTGCCAGCAGTGCACAAGAGACCCAGTACTTC
V: TRBV25-1
J: TRBJ2-5
size: few
D: NA

CDR3: CASSPSGLEVGELFF
DNA: TGCGCCAGCAGCCCTTCGGGACTTGAGGTCGGGGAGCTGTTTTTT
V: TRBV5-1
J: TRBJ2-2
size: NA
D: NA

CDR3: CASSPRTSGGAGELFF
DNA: TGTGCCAGCAGCCCTCGGACTAGCGGGGGGGCGGGGGAGCTGTTTTTT
V: TRBV3-1/TRBV3-2
J: TRBJ2-2
size: NA
D: TRBD2

CDR3: CSAPINSPLHF
DNA: TGCAGTGCTCCCATCAATTCACCCCTCCACTTT
V: TRBV20-1
J: TRBJ1-6
size: NA
D: NA

CDR3: CASSLTDRPHTEAFF
DNA: TGTGCCAGCAGCTTGACGGACAGGCCGCACACTGAAGCTTTCTTT
V: TRBV5-4
J: TRBJ1-1
size: NA
D: TRBD1

CDR3: CAISEEDRGVDQPQHF
DNA: TGTGCCATCAGTGAAGAGGACAGGGGGGTGGATCAGCCCCAGCATTTT
V: TRBV10-3
J: TRBJ1-5
size: NA
D: TRBD1

CDR3: CAWRLLAGGNEQYF
DNA: TGTGCCTGGAGGCTACTAGCGGGGGGAAATGAGCAGTACTTC
V: TRBV30
J: TRBJ2-7
size: NA
D: TRBD2

CDR3: CASSLSDGGADTQYF
DNA: TGCGCCAGCAGCTTGTCGGACGGGGGGGCGGATACGCAGTATTTT
V: TRBV5-1
J: TRBJ2-3
size: few
D: TRBD2

CDR3: CASSPSLRQDLHGYTF
DNA: TGTGCCAGCTCACCATCCCTGCGACAGGACCTACATGGCTACACCTTC
V: TRBV18
J: TRBJ1-2
size: NA
D: NA

CDR3: CAAGGNTEAFF
DNA: TGTGCCGCCGGGGGTAACACTGAAGCTTTCTTT
V: TRBV6-5
J: TRBJ1-1
size: NA
D: NA

CDR3: CASSVYGGTNEKLFF
DNA: TGTGCCAGCAGCGTATATGGAGGAACTAATGAAAAACTGTTTTTT
V: TRBV9
J: TRBJ1-4
size: NA
D: NA

CDR3: CASSPTGTPNTEAFF
DNA: TGTGCCAGCAGTCCTACCGGGACACCGAACACTGAAGCTTTCTTT
V: TRBV28
J: TRBJ1-1
size: once
D: NA

CDR3: CASRGTGEIFYGYTF
DNA: TGTGCCAGCAGGGGGACAGGGGAGATTTTCTATGGCTACACCTTC
V: TRBV6-6
J: TRBJ1-2
size: NA
D: TRBD1

CDR3: CASSIEESGRTDTQYF
DNA: TGTGCCAGTAGTATAGAAGAGAGCGGGCGCACAGATACGCAGTATTTT
V: TRBV19
J: TRBJ2-3
size: NA
D: NA

CDR3: CSASRQGEQFF
DNA: TGCAGTGCTAGCAGACAGGGAGAGCAGTTCTTC
V: TRBV20-1
J: TRBJ2-1
size: NA
D: TRBD1

CDR3: CASSVRSLANTGELFF
DNA: TGTGCCAGCAGCGTACGCAGTCTTGCGAACACCGGGGAGCTGTTTTTT
V: TRBV9
J: TRBJ2-2
size: NA
D: NA

CDR3: CASSLGSSRGTEAFF
DNA: TGTGCCAGCAGCTTAGGTTCCAGTAGAGGGACTGAAGCTTTCTTT
V: TRBV7-9
J: TRBJ1-1
size: NA
D: NA

CDR3: CASRQGRETEAFF
DNA: TGTGCCAGCCGACAGGGGAGAGAAACTGAAGCTTTCTTT
V: TRBV12-3/TRBV12-4
J: TRBJ1-1
size: NA
D: TRBD1

CDR3: CSVEEEGRRSGETQYF
DNA: TGCAGCGTTGAAGAAGAAGGGAGAAGGTCAGGAGAGACCCAGTACTTC
V: TRBV29-1
J: TRBJ2-5
size: NA
D: NA

CDR3: CASRGQGPGELFF
DNA: TGTGCCAGCAGAGGACAGGGCCCCGGGGAGCTGTTTTTT
V: TRBV2
J: TRBJ2-2
size: NA
D: TRBD1

CDR3: CASTMGTGNTIYF
DNA: TGTGCCAGCACCATGGGCACCGGAAACACCATATATTTT
V: TRBV6-5
J: TRBJ1-3
size: NA
D: NA

CDR3: CASSGAGGGYTF
DNA: TGTGCCAGCAGCGGTGCGGGGGGTGGCTACACCTTC
V: TRBV9
J: TRBJ1-2
size: NA
D: NA

CDR3: CASGTASGNTIYF
DNA: TGTGCCAGCGGGACAGCCTCTGGAAACACCATATATTTT
V: TRBV2
J: TRBJ1-3
size: NA
D: TRBD1

CDR3: CAISESNGQETQYF
DNA: TGTGCCATCAGTGAGTCGAACGGTCAAGAGACCCAGTACTTC
V: TRBV10-3
J: TRBJ2-5
size: NA
D: NA

CDR3: CASSGTGEAFF
DNA: TGTGCCAGCTCAGGGACAGGGGAAGCTTTCTTT
V: TRBV6-5
J: TRBJ1-1
size: NA
D: TRBD1

CDR3: CASSLQRLTYEQYF
DNA: TGTGCCAGCAGTCTTCAGCGGCTTACCTACGAGCAGTACTTC
V: TRBV28
J: TRBJ2-7
size: NA
D: NA

CDR3: CASNTGTGLGPYGYTF
DNA: TGTGCCAGTAATACCGGGACAGGACTGGGCCCGTATGGCTACACCTTC
V: TRBV2
J: TRBJ1-2
size: NA
D: TRBD1

CDR3: CSTGNSDSFSLGGGYTF
DNA: TGCAGCACCGGAAATTCGGACAGCTTTTCCCTCGGCGGTGGCTACACCTTC
V: TRBV29-1
J: TRBJ1-2
size: NA
D: NA

CDR3: CASSIRQDSYEQYF
DNA: TGTGCCAGTAGTATAAGGCAGGACTCCTACGAGCAGTACTTC
V: TRBV19
J: TRBJ2-7
size: NA
D: NA